Listed below are T cell receptor beta chains from one sample, sequenced in a study of CD8 T cells in Susac syndrome. TCRdb fed the immunoSEQ multiplex PCR reads into MiXCR, producing one record per CDR3 protein. The profile shows 80,000 or so distinct CDR3 sequences, around 94% of them singletons. Sequencing input: CD8+ T cells from PBMCs. These receptors all come from a human donor in good health. Both conserved end residues are part of each CDR3. A D gene is named only where the DNA matches it firmly. Part of the rows lack a size; the others show once, few, many or a class for expanded clones.

d_call	v_call	j_call	clone_size	cdr3_nt	cdr3_aa
.	TRBV2	TRBJ1-6	.	TGTGCCAGCAGGCTCGGACGGGTAAATAATTCACCCCTCCACTTT	CASRLGRVNNSPLHF
.	TRBV3-1	TRBJ2-1	.	TGTGCCAGCAGGCAGTCGGGACTCCCGTCCAATGAGCAGTTCTTC	CASRQSGLPSNEQFF
.	TRBV2	TRBJ1-2	.	TGTGCCAGCAGGGGGTATGGCTACACCTTC	CASRGYGYTF
.	TRBV24-1	TRBJ2-5	.	TGTGCCACCAGTGATTTGCGAGAGACCCAGTACTTC	CATSDLRETQYF
.	TRBV4-3	TRBJ2-3	.	TGCGCCAGCAGCCAGGAGTACAGGGCCCTCACAGATACGCAGTATTTT	CASSQEYRALTDTQYF
.	TRBV5-1	TRBJ2-6	.	TGCGCCAGCAGCCCCCCGAGCTCTGGGGCCAACGTCCTGACTTTC	CASSPPSSGANVLTF
.	TRBV9	TRBJ1-1	.	TGTGCCAGCAGCGTAGGGGGGCCAGGGAACACTGAAGCTTTCTTT	CASSVGGPGNTEAFF
.	TRBV7-9	TRBJ2-4	.	TGTGCCAGCAGCTCGCTCGGGCTGGGCAAAAACATTCAGTACTTC	CASSSLGLGKNIQYF
.	TRBV7-9	TRBJ2-7	.	TGTGCCAGCAGCCTCCTAGCGTACGAGCAGTACTTC	CASSLLAYEQYF
TRBD1	TRBV23-1	TRBJ2-3	.	TGCGCCAGCAGTCGCCCGGACAGGAGCACAGATACGCAGTATTTT	CASSRPDRSTDTQYF
.	TRBV7-9	TRBJ1-5	.	TGTGCCAGCAGCCTAGGACATCCCGGTAGCCAGCCCCAGCATTTT	CASSLGHPGSQPQHF
.	TRBV4-3	TRBJ2-5	.	TGCGCCAGCAGCCAAGATGGGTCAGGGGTTTTAGAGACCCAGTACTTC	CASSQDGSGVLETQYF
TRBD2	TRBV13	TRBJ2-2	.	TGTGCCACCTATTACGGGAGGGCCCACACCGGGGAGCTGTTTTTT	CATYYGRAHTGELFF
.	TRBV12-3/TRBV12-4	TRBJ1-5	.	TGTGCCAGCAGCCTACAGGGTTCAAGTCAGCCCCAGCATTTT	CASSLQGSSQPQHF
.	TRBV15	TRBJ2-2	once	TGTGCCACCAGCAGAGATCCGGGCAAGACCACCGGGGAGCTGTTTTTT	CATSRDPGKTTGELFF
.	TRBV7-3	TRBJ2-4	medium-sized	TGTGCCAGCAGCTCCAAGACGGAAAACATTCAGTACTTC	CASSSKTENIQYF
TRBD2	TRBV20-1	TRBJ2-1	.	TGCAGTGCTGTCACTAGCGGGGATTTCAATGAGCAGTTCTTC	CSAVTSGDFNEQFF
.	TRBV4-3	TRBJ1-1	.	TGCGCCAGCAGCCAAGATCACGGGGGATACACTGAAGCTTTCTTT	CASSQDHGGYTEAFF
TRBD1	TRBV4-3	TRBJ1-1	.	TGCGCCAGCAGCCAGGGACAGGCGGGGAACACTGAAGCTTTCTTT	CASSQGQAGNTEAFF
TRBD2	TRBV7-9	TRBJ2-7	.	TGTGCCAGCAACCTCCTGAATGCCGGGACTACTCGCGGCTTGCAGTACTTC	CASNLLNAGTTRGLQYF
TRBD1	TRBV4-1	TRBJ2-1	.	TGCGCCAGCAGCCAAGCTGGGACAGGGAATGATAATGAGCAGTTCTTC	CASSQAGTGNDNEQFF
.	TRBV29-1	TRBJ1-1	few	TGCAGCTCCCGAGTAGGAATTGAAGCTTTCTTT	CSSRVGIEAFF
.	TRBV4-1	TRBJ1-1	.	TGCGCCAGCAGCCAAGCCCCAAGGAGGACTGAAGCTTTCTTT	CASSQAPRRTEAFF
.	TRBV9	TRBJ2-6	.	TGTGCCAGCAGTGCCGGAACAGGTAACTCTGGGGCCAACGTCCTGACTTTC	CASSAGTGNSGANVLTF
TRBD2	TRBV7-9	TRBJ2-3	.	TGTGCCAGCAGCCGACCGGGACTAGCATCTACAGATACGCAGTATTTT	CASSRPGLASTDTQYF
.	TRBV27	TRBJ2-4	.	TGTGCCAGCAGTAGGCGGGGCCTAGCCAAAAACATTCAGTACTTC	CASSRRGLAKNIQYF
.	TRBV7-9	TRBJ1-1	.	TGTGCCAGCAGCAGCGGCGTAGGGGCGAAAGCTTTCTTT	CASSSGVGAKAFF
.	TRBV7-9	TRBJ1-5	.	TGTGCCAGCAGCTTTGGTGACAGAGATCAGCCCCAGCATTTT	CASSFGDRDQPQHF
TRBD1	TRBV28	TRBJ2-1	once	TGTGCCAGCAGTCAAACCCGGGACAGGCGATACAATGAGCAGTTCTTC	CASSQTRDRRYNEQFF
.	TRBV5-1	TRBJ1-2	.	TGCGCCAGCAGCTTGGACCCGGACGGATCCATCTATGGCTACACCTTC	CASSLDPDGSIYGYTF
.	TRBV29-1	TRBJ2-7	.	TGCAGCGTTGATTTGGGCAGGGAGTACGAGCAGTACTTC	CSVDLGREYEQYF
.	TRBV20-1	TRBJ2-1	once	TGCAGTGCCACCAGAGGGGGTAATGAGCAGTTCTTC	CSATRGGNEQFF
TRBD1	TRBV9	TRBJ2-1	.	TGTGCCAGCAGCCCCATACAGGGGAATGAGCAGTTCTTC	CASSPIQGNEQFF
.	TRBV9	TRBJ1-1	.	TGTGCCAGCAGCGTGTGGGAGCGGAACACTGAAGCTTTCTTT	CASSVWERNTEAFF
.	TRBV10-1	TRBJ2-3	.	TGCGCCAGCAGTGAGTCGGGGACAACTAGGAATACGCAGTATTTT	CASSESGTTRNTQYF
.	TRBV28	TRBJ2-1	.	TGTGCCAGCAGAGAACAGGGAGTCGCTCCTTACAATGAGCAGTTCTTC	CASREQGVAPYNEQFF
TRBD2	TRBV3-1	TRBJ2-2	.	TGTGCCAGCAGCCAAGGATCCCTAGCGGGATTGAACACCGGGGAGCTGTTTTTT	CASSQGSLAGLNTGELFF
TRBD2	TRBV28	TRBJ2-5	once	TGTGCCAGCAGTTTATCGACTAGCGGGTCCAAAGAGACCCAGTACTTC	CASSLSTSGSKETQYF
TRBD1	TRBV6-5	TRBJ1-2	once	TGTGCCAGCAGTTACTCGAGTCGACAGGGGGCGGAGGGCTACACCTTC	CASSYSSRQGAEGYTF
.	TRBV2	TRBJ1-1	once	TGTGCCAGCACCTTAGGGGACACTGAAGCTTTCTTT	CASTLGDTEAFF